The next 30 T cell receptor beta chains were all read from a single sample in a study of shared clonotypes between healthy human individuals. Assay: immunoSEQ multiplex PCR; the TCRdb copy retains only in-frame clones and omits some. The table shows hundreds of thousands of clones, with about 74% occurring only once. Sequences were obtained from memory CD4+ T cells sorted from blood. This sample's subset: CD45RA-negative fraction. Receptor source: a woman in her thirties in good health.

This clone was observed once. The chain employs TRBV10-2 and TRBJ2-7; D perhaps matches TRBD1 (5 bases). This CDR3 is 13 amino acids long. Trimming took 8 bases from V and 3 from J, leaving 14 bases between them. Germline loops: CDR1 WSHSY, CDR2 SAAADI. CDR3 in DNA: TGCGCCAGCTTGCCAGGGTGGAACTACGAGCAGTACTTC. This encodes CASLPGWNYEQYF.

This chain links TRBV28 with TRBJ2-7; D is possibly TRBD2 (6 bases). The CDR3 consists of 14 residues. In germline, CDR1 is MDHEN, CDR2 SYDVKM. Trimming left V 3 bases short and J 9 bases short, with 18 bases between. The CDR3 spells CASSLPMGGIGQYF. The CDR3 coding sequence is TGTGCCAGCAGTTTGCCGATGGGGGGTATCGGGCAGTACTTC.

The V and J genes are TRBV19 and TRBJ2-1, with TRBD2 identical over 7 bases. The CDR3 sequence is 15 residues long. Trimming removed 9 bases from V and 0 bases from J; junction bases left unmatched: 8. CDR1 LNHDA and CDR2 SQIVND come from the germline V gene (reference sequence). In nucleotides, the CDR3 is TGTGCCAGCTCCGCTAGCGGCTCCTCCTACAATGAGCAGTTCTTC. Translation: CASSASGSSYNEQFF.

This chain uses TRBV2 with TRBJ2-3; TRBD2 matches 9 bases. The CDR3 contains 17 residues. Trimming removed 3 bases from V and 2 bases from J; junction bases left unmatched: 9. CDR1 SNHLY and CDR2 FYNNEI come from the germline V gene. CDR3 DNA: TGTGCCAGCAGTGAGGCCGAGCGGGAGGCCCACACAGATACGCAGTATTTT. Translated, it gives CASSEAEREAHTDTQYF. Full variable domain (missing parts from reference TRBV2 and TRBJ2-3): EPEVTQTPSHQVTQMGQEVILRCVPISNHLYFYWYRQILGQKVEFLVSFYNNEISEKSEIFDDQFSVERPDGSNFTLKIRSTKLEDSAMYFCASSEAEREAHTDTQYFGPGTRLTVL.

Of note for this clone: A read error may explain this, as a much larger clone is one base away. Other DNA sequences in this sample translate to the same CDR3. This rearrangement joins TRBV11-2 to TRBJ2-7; unclear D gene. The V end was cut by 0 bases, the J end by 4 bases, with 4 bases between. Germline CDR1 reads SGHAT; CDR2 reads FQNNGV. CDR3 length: 12 residues. This CDR3 reads CASSLDRYEQYF. CDR3 in DNA: TGTGCCAGCAGCTTAGATCGGTACGAGCAGTACTTC.

The table lists this clone with a few counts. The J gene is TRBJ2-3, the V gene TRBV2, with a possible D match to TRBD1 (5 bases). Deletions cut 5 bases from V and 0 bases from J, with 9 bases between. The CDR3 consists of 14 residues. From germline, CDR1 is SNHLY and CDR2 FYNNEI. Written as DNA, the CDR3 is TGTGCCAGCAGTTGGACACCCAGCACAGATACGCAGTATTTT. Translated: CASSWTPSTDTQYF.

For the CDR3, the DNA is TGTGCCAGCCTCCGGGACATAAGCTCCTACGAGCAGTACTTC. The encoded protein is CASLRDISSYEQYF. The V and J genes are TRBV6-6 and TRBJ2-7, with D perhaps TRBD1 (6 bases). CDR3 length equals 14 residues. The V gene's germline CDR1 is MNHNY and CDR2 SVGAGI (reference sequence). V lost 8 bases and J 0 bases, leaving 14 bases between the germline ends.

V and J are TRBV5-1 and TRBJ2-5, with a tentative D call TRBD2 (6 bases). This CDR3 contains 13 residues. Per the germline V gene, CDR1 is SGHRS and CDR2 is YFSETQ. Trimming cost V 3 bases and J 5 bases, with 11 bases left between them. The CDR3 DNA reads as TGCGCCAGCAGCTCGGAGGGCGGGGAGACCCAGTACTTC. Translated: CASSSEGGETQYF.

The chain couples TRBV5-1 to TRBJ2-5, with 8 bases matching TRBD1. V trimming: 4 bases; J trimming: 4 bases; junction bases outside the gene matches: 6. The germline V gene encodes CDR1 SGHRS and CDR2 YFSETQ. The CDR3 is made up of 14 amino acids. The CDR3, as DNA: TGCGCCAGCAGCATATGGACAGGGCTAGAGACCCAGTACTTC. Its translation is CASSIWTGLETQYF. Full variable domain (remainder filled in from reference TRBV5-1 and TRBJ2-5): KAGVTQTPRYLIKTRGQQVTLSCSPISGHRSVSWYQQTPGQGLQFLFEYFSETQRNKGNFPGRFSGRQFSNSRSEMNVSTLELGDSALYLCASSIWTGLETQYFGPGTRLLVL.

The gene calls are TRBV7-9 and TRBJ1-5, with D possibly TRBD1 on 5 matching bases. Trimming took off 1 base at V and 6 bases at J, with 10 bases between the two ends. This CDR3 spans 14 amino acids. Germline V gene lookup returns CDR1 SEHNR and CDR2 FQNEAQ (reference sequence). This chain's CDR3 is CASSLEGHRQPQHF. The CDR3 coding sequence is TGTGCCAGCAGCTTAGAAGGACACCGTCAGCCCCAGCATTTT.

The gene calls are TRBV19 and TRBJ1-2, with D hard to call. V was pared by 3 bases and J by 4 bases, with 12 bases between. The germline gives CDR1 LNHDA, CDR2 SQIVND (reference sequence). The CDR3 is made up of 14 amino acids. CDR3 coding DNA: TGTGCCAGTAGTATTGGGAGCAGCCTCTATGGCTACACCTTC. It yields the protein CASSIGSSLYGYTF.

This chain connects TRBV13 to TRBJ2-7, with 9 bases identical to TRBD1. Trimming removed 4 bases from V and 5 bases from J; junction bases left unmatched: 3. The germline CDR1 and CDR2 sequences are PRHDT and FYEKMQ (reference sequence). The CDR3 runs to 13 residues. CDR3 nucleotide sequence: TGTGCCAGCAGCTCCGACAGGGGGGACGAGCAGTACTTC. It specifies CASSSDRGDEQYF.

This clone occurred once. V and J are TRBV9 and TRBJ2-1; tentatively, D is TRBD1 (6 bases). Germline V gene data show CDR1 as SGDLS and CDR2 as YYNGEE. This CDR3 contains 16 residues. V gave up 3 bases and J gave up 0 bases, with 13 bases separating them. The CDR3 loop reads CASSASQGSSYNEQFF. CDR3 coding DNA: TGTGCCAGCAGCGCGTCACAGGGATCCTCCTACAATGAGCAGTTCTTC.

V gene TRBV29-1 combines with J gene TRBJ2-7, with D uncertain. From germline, CDR1 is SQVTM and CDR2 ANQGSEA. The germline V and J ends were trimmed by 6 bases and 4 bases, with 19 bases remaining between them. The CDR3 spans 14 residues. Here the CDR3 reads CSVLFGVVGYEQYF. The CDR3 DNA follows: TGCAGCGTCCTTTTTGGGGTGGTCGGGTACGAGCAGTACTTC.

With respect to this clone: Distinct nucleotide sequences in the sample also encode this CDR3. The chain has TRBV7-9 and TRBJ1-1; D may be TRBD1 (5 bases). CDR3 length equals 14 residues. Germline V gene lookup returns CDR1 SEHNR and CDR2 FQNEAQ (reference sequence). Trimming took off 1 base at V and 1 base at J, with 7 bases between the two ends. The CDR3 DNA reads as TGTGCCAGCAGCTTAGGGCAGGGGAACACTGAAGCTTTCTTT. Amino acid sequence: CASSLGQGNTEAFF.

This sequence joins TRBV6-1 and TRBJ1-3, with D unclear. V was clipped by 2 bases and J by 5 bases, with 7 bases between them. CDR1 and CDR2 (germline): MNHNS, SASEGT. The CDR3 covers 13 residues. CDR3 region: CASSESRRNTIYF. CDR3 bases: TGTGCCAGCAGTGAAAGTCGGCGAAACACCATATATTTT.

This chain links TRBV7-2 with TRBJ1-1; D is ambiguous. The germline gives CDR1 SGHTA, CDR2 FQGNSA. Trimming shortened V by 5 bases and J by 5 bases, and 12 bases separated the two germline ends. CDR3 length: 13 residues. The CDR3 here is CASSPGRVTEAFF. Written as DNA, the CDR3 is TGTGCCAGCAGCCCAGGAAGGGTAACTGAAGCTTTCTTT.

This chain joins TRBV5-8 and TRBJ1-5; unclear D gene. The V end lost 0 bases, the J end lost 5 bases, and 27 bases lay between the germline ends. The germline gives CDR1 SGHTS, CDR2 YDEGEE. The CDR3 loop spans 20 amino acids. As DNA, the CDR3 is TGTGCCAGCAGCTTGGTCAGAACGATTCCTTATGGCGGCTCTTATCAGCCCCAGCATTTT. Translating it yields CASSLVRTIPYGGSYQPQHF.

This clone was detected once. The rearrangement uses TRBV6-6 and TRBJ1-1; unclear D gene. From germline, CDR1 is MNHNY and CDR2 SVGAGI (reference sequence). Trimming took off 7 bases at V and 5 bases at J, with 11 bases between the two ends. The CDR3 sequence is 12 residues long. The CDR3 DNA reads TGTGCCAGCATTCACCCCGGGACTGAAGCTTTCTTT. It specifies CASIHPGTEAFF.

V and J are TRBV6-4 and TRBJ2-1; 10 bases line up with TRBD2. With V trimmed by 4 bases and J by 1 base, 7 bases remained unmatched. The CDR3 spans 17 residues. Germline V gene lookup returns CDR1 MRHNA and CDR2 SNTAGT. The CDR3 sequence is CASSGTSGKTSYNEQFF. The CDR3 nucleotides are TGTGCCAGCAGTGGGACTAGCGGAAAGACGTCCTACAATGAGCAGTTCTTC.

This chain uses TRBV27 with TRBJ2-4; TRBD2 is a possible D gene (6 bases). The CDR3 consists of 20 residues. The V end was cut by 6 bases, the J end by 0 bases, with 27 bases between. The germline V gene encodes CDR1 MNHEY and CDR2 SMNVEV (reference sequence). In nucleotides, the CDR3 is TGTGCCAGCAGCTCAGTGGATATGAGGGTGGGGGGTTTAGCCAAAAACATTCAGTACTTC. Amino acids: CASSSVDMRVGGLAKNIQYF.

The chain links TRBV5-1 to TRBJ2-2; 7 bases are shared with TRBD2. Germline CDR1 and CDR2: SGHRS and YFSETQ. This CDR3 spans 13 amino acids. V dropped 4 bases and J dropped 5; count of bases not matched to a gene: 2. DNA of the CDR3: TGCGCCAGCAGCCACGGGGGGACCGGGGAGCTGTTTTTT. This sequence encodes CASSHGGTGELFF.

The gene calls are TRBV18 and TRBJ2-3, with TRBD2 as a possible D gene (5 bases). The length of the CDR3 is 15 residues. V shed 0 bases and J shed 2 bases, with 9 bases lying between them. The V gene's germline CDR1 is KGHSH and CDR2 LQKENI. The CDR3 protein is CASSPPSAATDTQYF. CDR3 nucleotides: TGTGCCAGCTCACCACCTAGCGCCGCCACAGATACGCAGTATTTT.

At least ten counts were recorded for this clone. The genes are TRBV5-4 and TRBJ2-7; weak D call: TRBD2 (6 bases). Trimming removed 3 bases from V and 1 base from J, with 17 bases in between. The germline V gene has CDR1 SGHNT and CDR2 YYREEE (reference sequence). The CDR3 totals 16 residues. CDR3 DNA: TGTGCCAGCAGCTGGGGTGGCAGACTAGGGTCCTACGAGCAGTACTTC. It translates to CASSWGGRLGSYEQYF.

In nucleotides, the CDR3 is TGTGCCAGCAGTGAAATGCATGAGCAGTTCTTC. Translating gives CASSEMHEQFF. V is TRBV25-1 and J is TRBJ2-1; D not resolved. V lost 2 bases, J lost 8 bases, and 4 bases lay in between. The CDR3 is 11 amino acids. Germline V gives CDR1 MGHDK, CDR2 SYGVNS.

The table lists this clone with a count of one. The chain carries TRBV7-2 and TRBJ1-5; unclear D gene. The germline V and J ends were trimmed by 1 base and 10 bases, with 11 bases remaining between them. Germline CDR1 is SGHTA and CDR2 is FQGNSA. This CDR3 has 13 residues. CDR3: CASSLVGLVPQHF. CDR3 DNA sequence: TGTGCCAGCAGCTTAGTCGGGCTGGTACCCCAGCATTTT.

The CDR3 bases are TGTGCCAGCAGCTTATTACAGGCCTACGGTGAGCAGTTCTTC. This codes for CASSLLQAYGEQFF. The V gene is TRBV7-2, the J gene TRBJ2-1; D is possibly TRBD1 (5 bases). The CDR3 loop spans 14 amino acids. Germline V gene lookup returns CDR1 SGHTA and CDR2 FQGNSA. V shed 2 bases and J shed 9 bases, with 14 bases lying between them.

V usage is TRBV27 and J usage is TRBJ2-1; 9 positions match TRBD2. Trimming took 8 bases from V and 9 from J; bases not matched to a gene: 14. Per germline, CDR1 MNHEY and CDR2 SMNVEV (reference sequence). CDR3 length: 15 amino acids. As DNA, the CDR3 is TGTGCCAGCTTGGGGGTTAGCGGGAGTCAGGGTGAGCAGTTCTTC. Protein sequence: CASLGVSGSQGEQFF.

Only a few counts were recorded for this clone. The chain links TRBV14 to TRBJ2-3; 10 bases fit TRBD1. Germline-derived CDR1 and CDR2 are SGHDN and FVKESK. The CDR3 is 18 residues long. The junction had 11 bases not matched to a gene; V was cut back by 2 bases and J by 3 bases. Here the CDR3 reads CASSQFPGQGIRTDTQYF. In DNA, the CDR3 is TGTGCCAGCAGCCAATTCCCGGGACAGGGGATTAGAACAGATACGCAGTATTTT.

This sequence joins TRBV5-1 and TRBJ1-2; 9 bases match TRBD1. Germline lookup yields CDR1 SGHRS and CDR2 YFSETQ. V lost 4 bases, J lost 4 bases, and 8 bases stayed unmatched. This CDR3 has 15 amino acids. The CDR3 loop reads CASSGQGQGGYGYTF. CDR3 DNA: TGCGCCAGCAGCGGGCAGGGACAGGGAGGCTATGGCTACACCTTC.